This T cell receptor (beta chain) was captured in a study of cytomegalovirus exposure and HLA in healthy donors. Germline V gives CDR1 GTSNPN, CDR2 SVGIG (reference sequence). Trimming removed 4 bases from V and 1 base from J, with 23 bases in between. The CDR3 sequence is 18 residues long. 60 Vbeta and 13 Jbeta primers were used in PCR. Produced via immunoSEQ multiplex PCR; TCRdb's table is partial and in-frame only. The table lists fewer than 100,000 clones, around four fifths of them singletons. The chain links TRBV30 to TRBJ1-3; possibly TRBD1 for D (5 bases). The sequenced sample consisted of PBMCs. The source is a man aged 40-50 years in good health and CMV-seronegative. The CDR3 coding sequence is TGTGCCTGGACTTGGACATCCCCGGGGAGGGTTTCTGGAAACACCATATATTTT. Amino acids: CAWTWTSPGRVSGNTIYF.